The 8 T cell receptor beta chains below all came from one sample that was sequenced in a study of response to subunit inactivated influenza vaccine. In TCRdb, the RT-PCR reads were re-called with MiXCR into one record per CDR3 protein. The repertoire holds 290,000 or so distinct CDR3 sequences, with roughly 22% as singletons. The input for sequencing was PBMCs from blood, taken approximately 20 months after vaccination. These receptors originate from a man aged 45-69 years who received an inactivated influenza vaccine.

This clonotype occurred a few times. The chain has TRBV18 and TRBJ1-2; 9 nucleotides agree with TRBD1. Germline CDR1 KGHSH, CDR2 LQKENI. Trimming removed 6 bases from V and 6 bases from J; junction bases left unmatched: 8. The CDR3 length is 14 residues. The CDR3 spells CASSLRDRVDGYTF. CDR3 coding DNA: TGTGCCAGCTCGCTCCGGGACAGGGTCGATGGCTACACCTTC.

This clonotype has just a few counts. The chain uses TRBV11-2 and TRBJ2-1; 7 bases map to TRBD1. Germline lookup yields CDR1 SGHAT and CDR2 FQNNGV. Losses at the gene ends were 5 bases for V and 2 bases for J; bases not matched to a gene: 9. The CDR3 is 16 residues long. The CDR3 coding sequence is TGTGCCAGCAGCATTACCGGGACAGACCCCTACAATGAGCAGTTCTTC. Encoded protein: CASSITGTDPYNEQFF.

This clonotype was seen only a few times. This chain joins TRBV7-9 and TRBJ1-2, with D perhaps TRBD1 (6 bases). The CDR3 has 13 amino acids. Germline assignment: CDR1 SEHNR and CDR2 FQNEAQ (reference sequence). Trimming pared 5 bases from V and 7 bases from J, leaving 14 bases between. CDR3 residues: CASSARGGGGYTF. The DNA of the CDR3 is TGTGCCAGCAGCGCCAGGGGCGGCGGTGGCTACACCTTC.

There are many counts of this clonotype. J is TRBJ2-3 and V is TRBV9; a possible D gene is TRBD2 (6 bases). V was clipped by 0 bases and J by 0 bases, with 20 bases between them. The CDR3 spans 19 residues. The germline V gene has CDR1 SGDLS and CDR2 YYNGEE. The DNA for the CDR3 is TGTGCCAGCAGCGTAGACCCCACTCCTGGGGGGACTAGCACAGATACGCAGTATTTT. Protein sequence: CASSVDPTPGGTSTDTQYF. Together with reference TRBV9 and TRBJ2-3, the CDR3 gives the full variable domain: DSGVTQTPKHLITATGQRVTLRCSPRSGDLSVYWYQQSLDQGLQFLIQYYNGEERAKGNILERFSAQQFPDLHSELNLSSLELGDSALYFCASSVDPTPGGTSTDTQYFGPGTRLTVL.

This clonotype was detected a few times. V gene TRBV28 combines with J gene TRBJ2-2, with D perhaps matching TRBD2 (5 bases). The CDR3 covers 12 residues. From germline, CDR1 is MDHEN and CDR2 SYDVKM. Trimming stripped 7 bases from V and 7 bases from J, with 10 bases between. The chain's CDR3 is CASNGVGGELFF. The CDR3 coding sequence is TGTGCCAGCAACGGGGTTGGCGGGGAGCTGTTTTTT.

The J gene is TRBJ1-1, the V gene TRBV19; D is uncertain. The germline CDR1 and CDR2 sequences are LNHDA and SQIVND (reference sequence). V was clipped by 1 base and J by 0 bases, with 18 bases between them. The CDR3 is 18 amino acids. The chain's CDR3 is CASSIGGSYIPMNTEAFF. The CDR3 DNA is TGTGCCAGTAGTATAGGTGGCAGCTATATCCCTATGAACACTGAAGCTTTCTTT.

The rearrangement joins TRBV3-1 to TRBJ1-1; D is possibly TRBD1 (5 bases). There are 16 residues in the CDR3. The germline V gene has CDR1 LGHDT and CDR2 YNNKEL (reference sequence). The V and J ends lost 1 base and 5 bases respectively, with 17 bases between them. CDR3 protein: CASSQGVSAGGTEAFF. DNA for the CDR3: TGTGCCAGCAGCCAAGGTGTATCGGCTGGGGGGACTGAAGCTTTCTTT.

This chain joins TRBV6-1 and TRBJ1-1, with D perhaps TRBD1 (5 bases). V was pared by 7 bases and J by 1 base, with 16 bases between. Germline CDR1 reads MNHNS; CDR2 reads SASEGT. This CDR3 has 15 amino acids. The CDR3 loop reads CASTALGVGNTEAFF. In DNA, the CDR3 is TGTGCCAGCACCGCCCTAGGGGTAGGGAACACTGAAGCTTTCTTT.